This T cell receptor beta chain emerged from a study of shared clonotypes between healthy human individuals. Overall study context: The study enrolled a couple of women and a few men aged 18 to 49.

Study-level findings and limits: Naive CD4 clonotypes were shared across several donors at about 5.3%. Generation probabilities were higher for clonotypes shared across all four sorted-subset donors than for unshared ones.

Authors' processing steps: As immunoSEQ supplied junction-only sequences (without quality scores), filtering differed. Sequencing was performed with immunoSEQ multiplex PCR; in TCRdb, only in-frame clones are kept and a portion is missing. The V and J calls and clone size are taken from that table; D and trimming were inferred from the DNA. This sample has some 900,000 clones, with more than 75% found just once. This clone has a handful of counts. Its target is unknown. Germline V lookup: CDR1 KGHSH, CDR2 LQKENI. Losses at the gene ends were 3 bases for V and 9 bases for J; bases not matched to a gene: 4. The CDR3 covers 13 residues.

The source material was memory CD4+ T cells sorted from blood. The subset was: CD45RA-negative fraction. This TCR came from a man between 18 and 35 years old in good health. This chain links TRBV18 with TRBJ2-1; 8 nucleotides agree with TRBD1. This CDR3 reads CASSPQGAGEQFF. CDR3 bases: TGTGCCAGCTCACCGCAGGGGGCGGGTGAGCAGTTCTTC. The entire variable domain, with the rest obtained from reference TRBV18 and TRBJ2-1, is as follows: NAGVMQNPRHLVRRRGQEARLRCSPMKGHSHVYWYRQLPEEGLKFMVYLQKENIIDESGMPKERFSAEFPKEGPSILRIQQVVRGDSAAYFCASSPQGAGEQFFGPGTRLTVL.